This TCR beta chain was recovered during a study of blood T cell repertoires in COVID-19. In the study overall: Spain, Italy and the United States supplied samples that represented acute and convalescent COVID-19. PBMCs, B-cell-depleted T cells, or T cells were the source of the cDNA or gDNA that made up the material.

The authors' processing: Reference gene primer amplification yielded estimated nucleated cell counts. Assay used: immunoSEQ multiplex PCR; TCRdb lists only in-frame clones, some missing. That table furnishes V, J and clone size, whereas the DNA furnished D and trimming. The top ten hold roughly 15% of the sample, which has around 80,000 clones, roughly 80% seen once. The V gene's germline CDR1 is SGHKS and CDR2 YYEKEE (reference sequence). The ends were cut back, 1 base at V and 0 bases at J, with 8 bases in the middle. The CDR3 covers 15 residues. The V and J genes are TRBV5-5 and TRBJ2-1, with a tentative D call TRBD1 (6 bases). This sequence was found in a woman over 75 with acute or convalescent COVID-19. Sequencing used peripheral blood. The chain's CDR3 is CASSLTGSSYNEQFF. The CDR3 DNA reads TGTGCCAGCAGCTTGACAGGGAGCTCCTACAATGAGCAGTTCTTC.